A single sample is the source of the 30 T cell receptor beta chains below, sequenced in a study of identical twins. TCRdb reprocessed the 5' RACE reads via MiXCR and lists one record per CDR3 protein. The table includes roughly 490,000 distinct CDR3 sequences, over 11% detected once. Separately, the same data were catalogued under a study of yellow fever vaccine responses in identical twins.

Sequenced: CD4+ T cells sorted from blood. The receptors were gathered from a woman aged 18-29 years in good health.

In this sample, this clonotype turned up a few times. Compared with germline, one end of the junction differs, possibly owing to a read error. The chain links TRBV11-2 to TRBJ2-1, with D possibly being TRBD2 (5 bases). There are 11 residues in the CDR3. The germline V gene encodes CDR1 SGHAT and CDR2 FQNNGV. DNA of the CDR3: TGTGCCAGCAGCTTAGCGGGGAGTCAGAGCTTC. Amino acids: CASSLAGSQSF.

This sequence joins TRBV29-1 and TRBJ2-3; 12 bases are a match to TRBD2. V lost 1 base, J lost 2 bases, and 1 base stayed unmatched. From germline, CDR1 is SQVTM and CDR2 ANQGSEA. The CDR3 contains 15 residues. CDR3 sequence reads: CSVEGLAGATDTQYF. The DNA of the CDR3 is TGCAGCGTTGAAGGACTAGCGGGGGCCACAGATACGCAGTATTTT.

This clonotype was seen a few times. This chain joins TRBV5-1 and TRBJ2-7; D perhaps matches TRBD1 (6 bases). The length of the CDR3 is 14 residues. CDR1 and CDR2 from the germline V gene are SGHRS and YFSETQ. V lost 2 bases and J lost 0, with 9 bases in between. CDR3 amino acids: CASSLRTASYEQYF. The CDR3 bases are TGCGCCAGCAGCTTAAGGACAGCCTCCTACGAGCAGTACTTC.

This sequence joins TRBV28 and TRBJ1-2; D is unclear. In germline, CDR1 is MDHEN, CDR2 SYDVKM. V lost 2 bases and J 2 bases, leaving 9 bases between the germline ends. The CDR3 sequence is 14 residues long. CDR3 region: CASSLGVQNYGYTF. The CDR3 nucleotides read TGTGCCAGCAGTTTAGGCGTACAAAACTATGGCTACACCTTC.

This sequence joins TRBV7-8 and TRBJ2-5; 7 bases are shared with TRBD1. The V gene's germline CDR1 is SGHVS and CDR2 FQNEAQ. CDR3 size: 16 residues. V shed 5 bases, J shed 0 bases, and the junction held 9 bases outside the gene matches. The CDR3: CASSLTGALYQETQYF. CDR3 DNA: TGTGCCAGCAGCCTAACAGGGGCCCTGTACCAAGAGACCCAGTACTTC.

The rearrangement uses TRBV9 and TRBJ2-1; perhaps D is TRBD1 or TRBD2 (5 bases each). V was pared by 4 bases and J by 4 bases, with 24 bases between. CDR1 SGDLS and CDR2 YYNGEE come from the germline V gene. The CDR3 consists of 18 residues. The CDR3 here is CASSPRSEGFHAYNEQFF. The CDR3 DNA follows: TGTGCCAGCAGCCCCCGGTCTGAGGGGTTTCATGCTTACAATGAGCAGTTCTTC.

This clonotype has just a few counts. The gene calls are TRBV20-1 and TRBJ2-3, with D possibly being TRBD1 (5 bases). V lost 3 bases and J lost 2, with 9 bases in between. Germline V gives CDR1 DFQATT, CDR2 SNEGSKA (reference sequence). This CDR3 has 13 residues. CDR3 coding DNA: TGCAGTGCTAGGGGGCGGCCCACAGATACGCAGTATTTT. The encoded protein is CSARGRPTDTQYF.

The chain links TRBV28 to TRBJ2-7; D could derive from TRBD1 or TRBD2 (5 bases each). The CDR3 loop spans 15 amino acids. Germline V gene sequence: CDR1 MDHEN, CDR2 SYDVKM. The V end was cut by 8 bases, the J end by 1 base, with 18 bases between. The CDR3 loop is CASFTRMGESYEQYF. The CDR3 DNA reads TGTGCCAGCTTTACCCGCATGGGGGAATCCTACGAGCAGTACTTC.

V and J are TRBV20-1 and TRBJ1-1; D not certain. The CDR3 is 15 residues long. Trimming pared 0 bases from V and 1 base from J, leaving 12 bases between. Per the germline V gene, CDR1 is DFQATT and CDR2 is SNEGSKA (reference sequence). DNA of the CDR3: TGCAGTGCTAGAGATTTGAACAATGGGAACACTGAAGCTTTCTTT. Its protein product is CSARDLNNGNTEAFF.

The chain employs TRBV12-3 or TRBV12-4 and TRBJ2-1; 7 bases agree with TRBD2. The CDR3 is made up of 15 amino acids. Trimming removed 3 bases from V and 4 bases from J; junction bases left unmatched: 6. Here the CDR3 reads CASSLSGIRYNEQFF. As DNA, the CDR3 is TGTGCCAGCAGTTTGAGCGGGATCAGATACAATGAGCAGTTCTTC.

This clonotype was seen at least ten times. One junction end disagrees with the germline gene, perhaps due to a read error. The chain uses TRBV5-1 and TRBJ2-7, with D maybe TRBD1 (6 bases). Per germline, CDR1 SGHRS and CDR2 YFSETQ. This CDR3 has 14 amino acids. CDR3 region: CASSLSGTSYEQYF. CDR3 in DNA: TGTGCCAGCAGTTTATCCGGGACATCCTACGAGCAGTACTTC. Together with reference TRBV5-1 and TRBJ2-7, the CDR3 gives the full variable domain: KAGVTQTPRYLIKTRGQQVTLSCSPISGHRSVSWYQQTPGQGLQFLFEYFSETQRNKGNFPGRFSGRQFSNSRSEMNVSTLELGDSALYLCASSLSGTSYEQYFGPGTRLTVT.

V is TRBV6-2 or TRBV6-3 and J is TRBJ2-7, with 10 bases identical to TRBD2. Germline V gives CDR1 MNHEY, CDR2 SVGEGT. Trimming cost V 2 bases and J 3 bases; bases outside gene matches: 4. This CDR3 comprises 15 residues. The CDR3 nucleotides are TGTGCCAGCAGTTACGCGACTAGCGGGTTCTACGAGCAGTACTTC. Translated: CASSYATSGFYEQYF.

The table lists this clonotype with a few counts. The V call is TRBV20-1, the J call TRBJ2-3; D is perhaps TRBD2 (6 bases). The germline V gene encodes CDR1 DFQATT and CDR2 SNEGSKA (reference sequence). The ends were cut back, 5 bases at V and 4 bases at J, with 19 bases in the middle. The CDR3 has 15 residues. CDR3 nucleotides: TGCAGTGCTGTCTCCCCGACTAGTGTCGCAGATACGCAGTATTTT. It codes for CSAVSPTSVADTQYF.

This chain links TRBV9 with TRBJ2-7; tentatively, D is TRBD2 (6 bases). Germline V gene sequence: CDR1 SGDLS, CDR2 YYNGEE. The CDR3 runs 14 residues. The V end lost 0 bases, the J end lost 1 base, and 8 bases lay between the germline ends. CDR3 DNA: TGTGCCAGCAGCGTAGTAGCGGCTTCCTACGAGCAGTACTTC. It translates to CASSVVAASYEQYF.

This clonotype was observed a handful of times. This chain joins TRBV6-2 or TRBV6-3 and TRBJ2-1, with TRBD2 matching 12 bases. Per germline, CDR1 MNHEY and CDR2 SVGEGT. Germline trimming cut 8 bases from V and 8 bases from J; bases unmatched to any gene: 7. The CDR3 runs 14 residues. Here the CDR3 DNA reads TGTGCCAGCTCCTCTAGCGGGGGGGCGTATGAGCAGTTCTTC. Translated: CASSSSGGAYEQFF.

This clonotype has more than one count but fewer than ten. The chain joins TRBV5-5 to TRBJ2-2; 7 positions match TRBD1. J gave up 1 base and V 1 base, and 7 bases lay outside the gene matches. The CDR3 totals 17 residues. Germline V CDR1 and CDR2: SGHKS, YYEKEE (reference sequence). Written as DNA, the CDR3 is TGTGCCAGCAGCTTGAGGTCACAGGGGCGGAACACCGGGGAGCTGTTTTTT. The encoded protein is CASSLRSQGRNTGELFF. The complete variable domain, with remaining parts taken from reference TRBV5-5 and TRBJ2-2, reads DAGVTQSPTHLIKTRGQQVTLRCSPISGHKSVSWYQQVLGQGPQFIFQYYEKEERGRGNFPDRFSARQFPNYSSELNVNALLLGDSALYLCASSLRSQGRNTGELFFGEGSRLTVL.

V gene TRBV30 combines with J gene TRBJ1-2; D remains ambiguous. The germline V and J ends were trimmed by 2 bases and 8 bases, with 15 bases remaining between them. The CDR3 is 13 residues long. Looked up from germline, CDR1 is GTSNPN and CDR2 is SVGIG (reference sequence). CDR3: CAWSPSLVGGYTF. The DNA of the CDR3 is TGTGCCTGGAGTCCGTCGTTGGTTGGCGGCTACACCTTC. The entire variable domain, with the rest obtained from reference TRBV30 and TRBJ1-2, is as follows: SQTIHQWPATLVQPVGSPLSLECTVEGTSNPNLYWYRQAAGRGLQLLFYSVGIGQISSEVPQNLSASRPQDRQFILSSKKLLLSDSGFYLCAWSPSLVGGYTFGSGTRLTVV.

The chain links TRBV2 to TRBJ1-6; D gene uncertain. V shed 4 bases and J shed 7 bases, with 11 bases lying between them. Per germline, CDR1 SNHLY and CDR2 FYNNEI. The CDR3 totals 14 residues. The DNA for the CDR3 is TGTGCCAGCAGTGCAAGGGATTCAAATTCACCCCTCCACTTT. It is translated as CASSARDSNSPLHF. The full variable domain, its missing parts supplied by reference TRBV2 and TRBJ1-6, is EPEVTQTPSHQVTQMGQEVILRCVPISNHLYFYWYRQILGQKVEFLVSFYNNEISEKSEIFDDQFSVERPDGSNFTLKIRSTKLEDSAMYFCASSARDSNSPLHFGNGTRLTVT.

This clonotype occurred a few times. The chain has TRBV30 and TRBJ2-5, with 8 bases aligning to TRBD2. The CDR3 runs to 15 residues. After removal of 1 base from V and 5 bases from J, the junction contained 9 bases not matched to a gene. The germline gives CDR1 GTSNPN, CDR2 SVGIG (reference sequence). As DNA, the CDR3 is TGTGCCTGGAGTGGGGCTGGCGGGGGGTCGGAGACCCAGTACTTC. Its protein product is CAWSGAGGGSETQYF. Using reference TRBV30 and TRBJ2-5 for the parts outside the CDR3, the full variable domain is SQTIHQWPATLVQPVGSPLSLECTVEGTSNPNLYWYRQAAGRGLQLLFYSVGIGQISSEVPQNLSASRPQDRQFILSSKKLLLSDSGFYLCAWSGAGGGSETQYFGPGTRLLVL.

The chain carries TRBV5-4 and TRBJ2-3; D gene ambiguous. V lost 3 bases to trimming and J lost 0 bases, with 17 bases between them. This CDR3 spans 17 amino acids. Germline V gene data show CDR1 as SGHNT and CDR2 as YYREEE (reference sequence). The CDR3 sequence is CASSSPLGGPSTDTQYF. In DNA form, the CDR3 reads TGTGCCAGCAGCTCTCCCTTGGGCGGACCTAGCACAGATACGCAGTATTTT.

CDR3 protein: CASSLEGGLAGAYEQYF. The DNA of the CDR3 is TGTGCCAGCAGCTTGGAAGGCGGACTAGCGGGGGCCTACGAGCAGTACTTC. The V and J genes are TRBV5-6 and TRBJ2-7, with TRBD2 matching 13 bases. CDR3 length: 17 residues. Germline CDR1 SGHDT, CDR2 YYEEEE. V was clipped by 0 bases and J by 2 bases; unmatched bases: 5.

The chain carries TRBV7-2 and TRBJ1-3, with D uncertain. The CDR3 runs to 16 residues. CDR1 is SGHTA, CDR2 FQGNSA, per germline. The V gene lost 1 base and the J gene lost 0 bases, with 10 bases spanning the gap. CDR3 sequence (DNA): TGTGCCAGCAGCTTAGGGAGATCAAACTCTGGAAACACCATATATTTT. It is translated as CASSLGRSNSGNTIYF.

The chain recombines TRBV4-3 with TRBJ1-4; D unclear. The V gene lost 3 bases and the J gene lost 3 bases, with 2 bases spanning the gap. The CDR3 runs to 12 residues. The germline V gene has CDR1 LGHNA and CDR2 YSLEER. CDR3 coding DNA: TGCGCCAGCAGCCATTCTAATGAAAAACTGTTTTTT. Its protein product is CASSHSNEKLFF.

This clonotype was seen more than once but under ten times. The chain employs TRBV2 and TRBJ2-7; D is uncertain. CDR3 size: 12 residues. Germline values: CDR1 SNHLY, CDR2 FYNNEI. Deletions cut 3 bases from V and 4 bases from J, with 7 bases between. The CDR3 DNA reads TGTGCCAGCAGTGATTTGCTATACGAGCAGTACTTC. It codes for CASSDLLYEQYF.

This clonotype was counted between two and nine times. This rearrangement joins TRBV28 to TRBJ1-2; D is possibly TRBD1 (6 bases). Trimming took 5 bases from V and 6 from J, leaving 19 bases between them. The CDR3 has 15 residues. The V gene's germline CDR1 is MDHEN and CDR2 SYDVKM. CDR3 sequence (DNA): TGTGCCAGCAGTGGTTATTGGGGGGCGGATGATGGCTACACCTTC. Protein product: CASSGYWGADDGYTF.

The J gene is TRBJ2-1, the V gene TRBV5-1; 13 nucleotides match TRBD2. This CDR3 has 19 residues. J was trimmed by 0 bases and V by 2 bases; bases with no gene match: 8. Germline V gives CDR1 SGHRS, CDR2 YFSETQ. The CDR3 loop reads CASSLLAGGGLSSYNEQFF. The CDR3 DNA follows: TGCGCCAGCAGCTTACTAGCGGGAGGGGGTCTGAGCTCCTACAATGAGCAGTTCTTC.

The chain employs TRBV28 and TRBJ2-1, with a possible D match to TRBD2 (7 bases). The CDR3 runs 15 residues. Germline V CDR1 and CDR2: MDHEN, SYDVKM. V gave up 6 bases and J gave up 4 bases, with 16 bases separating them. This chain's CDR3 is CASRGGTPTYNEQFF. The CDR3 DNA sequence: TGTGCCAGCAGGGGGGGGACACCGACATACAATGAGCAGTTCTTC. Filled out from reference TRBV28 and TRBJ2-1, the complete variable domain reads DVKVTQSSRYLVKRTGEKVFLECVQDMDHENMFWYRQDPGLGLRLIYFSYDVKMKEKGDIPEGYSVSREKKERFSLILESASTNQTSMYLCASRGGTPTYNEQFFGPGTRLTVL.

The chain recombines TRBV30 with TRBJ2-7, with 10 bases aligning to TRBD1. The J segment lost 6 bases and the V segment lost 1 base, leaving 9 bases of the junction unmatched. CDR1 and CDR2 (germline): GTSNPN, SVGIG (reference sequence). The CDR3 length is 15 residues. CDR3 sequence (DNA): TGTGCCTGGAGTGGGACAGGGGGTGTACATGCCGAGCAGTACTTC. Its protein is CAWSGTGGVHAEQYF.

This clonotype has a handful of counts. The chain couples TRBV2 to TRBJ2-3, with D maybe TRBD2 (5 bases). The CDR3 consists of 13 residues. The V end lost 2 bases, the J end lost 7 bases, and 10 bases lay between the germline ends. From germline, CDR1 is SNHLY and CDR2 FYNNEI. CDR3 in DNA: TGTGCCAGCAGTGAATATCCGGGAAATACGCAGTATTTT. Its translation: CASSEYPGNTQYF.

The sample holds many counts of this clonotype. The genes are TRBV12-3 or TRBV12-4 and TRBJ2-5, with unresolved D. This CDR3 spans 13 amino acids. The V and J ends lost 3 bases and 0 bases respectively, with 5 bases between them. CDR3 protein: CASSFQDQETQYF. As DNA, the CDR3 is TGTGCCAGCAGTTTTCAGGACCAAGAGACCCAGTACTTC.